This T cell receptor beta chain was captured by sequencing in a study of CD8 T cells in Susac syndrome. CDR3 length: 13 residues. V lost 5 bases and J lost 1; bases outside the gene matches: 2. Germline V gene sequence: CDR1 SGHRS, CDR2 YFSETQ. Sequencing of TCR beta was undertaken in CD8+ and CD4+ T cells derived from blood. Control patients had untreated stable or active relapsing-remitting multiple sclerosis by revised McDonald criteria. Random hexamers served to reverse transcribe roughly 0.45 to 1 ug RNA. The immunoSEQ assay covered 54 Vbeta and 13 Jbeta segments for CDR3. TCRdb itself ran the immunoSEQ multiplex PCR reads through MiXCR, one entry per CDR3 protein. The data show about 71,000 distinct CDR3 sequences, 96% seen once.

This sequence joins TRBV5-1 and TRBJ2-7, with 8 bases lining up with TRBD1. The receptor was isolated from a human donor with multiple sclerosis. The sample consisted of CD4+ T cells from PBMCs. For the CDR3, the DNA is TGCGCCAGCAGGACAGGGGCATCCTACGAGCAGTACTTC. Encoded protein: CASRTGASYEQYF.